This entry describes one TCR beta chain. Ten or more counts support this clonotype. Its specific antigen is unknown. The record has no base qualities; no much larger clone is one base away. The approximately 39 donors, aged about 6 to 90 years, were systemically healthy Caucasian individuals from Russia. Ten milliliters of peripheral blood were drawn from each donor into EDTA-treated Vacutainer tubes. Ficoll-Paque density-gradient centrifugation was used to isolate PBMCs, with at least 7 million per sample. Trizol reagent was used to extract total RNA from PBMCs, with at least 5.5 micrograms per sample. For every donor, flow cytometry on a PBMC aliquot measured the percentage of naive CD45RAhigh/CD27high T cells. The sample belongs to a study of blood T cells in healthy people across ages (dated by TCRdb to 2014 to 2015). For context, the study as a whole: In model experiments, template switching captured roughly one uniquely barcoded TCR beta cDNA molecule for every two T cells. To track age-related changes in TCR beta repertoire diversity, the study relied on deep sequencing normalized with unique cDNA molecular identifiers. Two additional independent replicas of 1 million unique cDNA reads from the same blood draw were analyzed for two donors (one aged 18 to 29 and one aged 80 or older). The donors were divided into four age groups: young (average roughly 17 years), middle-aged (roughly 40), aged (62) and long-lived (roughly 88). The paper's findings and limits, for the study overall: Estimates of total diversity from one million sequenced T cells were regarded as lower bounds and underestimates. A strong correlation was found between observed TCR beta diversity and the percentage of naive T cells measured by flow cytometry. Because donor CMV infection status was unknown, age-related changes in expanded clonotypes were potentially confounded. As age increased, observed TCR beta diversity per million T cells dropped in a roughly linear way, and a significant reduction was already evident by age 40. The long-lived group showed more naive CD4+ T cells, fewer expanded clones and increased TCR diversity than the aged group, suggesting age selection. Conclusive comparison of naive and antigen-experienced compartments was prevented by the profiling of bulk unsorted PBMCs.

The library was prepared using 5' RACE. Sequencing relied on an Illumina HiSeq 2500. The second PCR ran for about 6 to 11 cycles and used a J-beta primer mix along with a sample-barcoded 5' primer. A template-switch 5' adaptor carrying 12 random nucleotides introduced a unique molecular identifier onto each TCR beta cDNA molecule. Each sample yielded at least 2.5 million CDR3-containing paired-end reads. The Mint cDNA synthesis kit, primed by a TRBC-specific oligonucleotide, was used to synthesize first-strand cDNA from all RNA. Following uracil-DNA glycosylase treatment, a first 18-cycle PCR with universal primers M1SS and BC2_uni_R was performed on all cDNA. The authors processed their data as follows. For normalization, 1 million high-quality reads were randomly selected from each sample, with every read carrying a distinct molecular identifier. Instead of being binned into consensus sequences, reads with shared molecular identifiers were discarded. CDR3 identification, clonotype clustering and error correction used MiTCR with a Q25 quality threshold and the strictest error-elimination algorithm. Lower-bound total TCR beta diversity was estimated with a nonparametric unseen species model using Euler transformation. The public reads were run again by TCRdb, first through fastp at Q25 and then through MiXCR, and only productive beta chains were kept. Duplicate CDR3 protein sequences are folded into a single record with the most common DNA and genes. TCRdb, not the authors, supplied the V and J calls. The sample table contains roughly 1,000,000 distinct CDR3 sequences; only one count was recorded for about 23% of them. The ten largest clones take up around 0.75% of the sample.

CDR1 and CDR2, per the germline V gene (reference sequence), are MNHEY and SMNVEV. Trimming costs V 6 bases and J 2 bases, and their ends lie 11 bases apart. From its cysteine to its phenylalanine, the CDR3 spans 13 amino acids. Left in the record is the CDR3 DNA by itself, 39 bases read in frame from the first base. The same sample was also used in a study of T cells of mothers and their children. The second paper further reports: Nine systemically healthy Caucasian individuals, comprising three mothers and their six children, were included as donors. cDNA synthesis consumed the entire amount of extracted RNA, loaded at 1.5 ug RNA in each 15 ul reaction. In the second PCR, the M1S primer added sample barcodes and 2-4 random nucleotides. Over 8.5 million TCR beta CDR3 reads were obtained for each mother, and 2.5 million to 3 million reads were obtained for each child. TCR recombination output is similarly shaped by thymic selection in related and unrelated pairs, with a minor effect exerted by inherited differences. Normalized repertoire overlap was always found to be slightly, but never significantly, higher in related mother-child pairs than in unrelated mother-child pairs. No persistent microchimeric T cell clones were found, with a detection sensitivity of roughly 99 clones per million clonotypes. Deep NGS was used in the study to compare the TCR beta repertoires of mothers and children and to look for features that separate related mother-child pairs from unrelated individuals. On average, the children were approximately 11 +/- 4 years old, while the mothers were approximately 41 +/- 4 years old. Libraries were sequenced on Illumina HiSeq 2000 with 100+100 nt paired-end reads after adapter ligation with NEBNext reagents. To prevent cross-contamination, the mother and child libraries were prepared a month apart and were sequenced in separate runs. Between 500,000 and 2,000,000 distinct TCR beta clonotypes were identified per donor. Naive TCR beta clonotypes were estimated from low-frequency clonotypes matched to each donor's FACS-determined naive share, without sorting.

The receptor was derived from a girl aged 2-10 years in good health. The material sequenced was blood. The chain uses TRBV27 and TRBJ2-7; the D gene could be TRBD1 or TRBD2, each one agreeing over 5 bases. The CDR3 region has the sequence CASSLRGPYEQYF. The base sequence is TGTGCCAGCAGCTTGAGGGGACCCTACGAGCAGTACTTC.